This entry features one T cell receptor (beta chain) sequence. The record originates from a study of blood T cell repertoires in COVID-19. Study at large: The samples span acute and convalescent COVID-19 from the United States, Italy and Spain.

In the original processing: Counts of nucleated cells, estimated from reference gene primer amplification, were obtained. Sequenced by immunoSEQ multiplex PCR; TCRdb stores in-frame clones only, minus some. V and J calls and clone size follow that table, whereas D and trimming were derived from the DNA. The data hold roughly 200,000 clones, with about 87% observed a single time. The germline V gene has CDR1 SGHVS and CDR2 FQNEAQ. The CDR3 has 14 residues. V lost 2 bases, J lost 6 bases, and 4 bases stayed unmatched. The sample taken for sequencing was peripheral blood. The TCR was taken from a woman in her twenties or thirties with acute or convalescent COVID-19. The chain uses TRBV7-8 and TRBJ1-5; 7 nucleotides agree with TRBD1. The CDR3 DNA follows: TGTGCCAGCAGCTTACGGGGACAGATTCAGCCCCAGCATTTT. Amino acid sequence: CASSLRGQIQPQHF.